This TCR beta chain was sequenced in a study of Tregs in tolerant kidney transplant recipients. Study-level results: Biological reproducibility was not directly addressed, but technical replication error appeared minimal. For some patients, primers changed over time, blocking nucleotide-level comparison.

Points on this clone: Its antigen is unidentified.

In germline, CDR1 is SGHTS, CDR2 YDEGEE. After removal of 2 bases from V and 3 bases from J, the junction contained 7 bases not matched to a gene. The CDR3 is made up of 16 amino acids. Method: immunoSEQ multiplex PCR; TCRdb's copy keeps in-frame clones and lacks some. The table has about 100,000 clones, approximately 94% seen once. The chain joins TRBV5-8 to TRBJ2-3; 9 nucleotides line up with TRBD1. Sequencing used CD4+ T cells from blood, obtained before the transplant. The clonotype comes from a human donor who received a combined kidney and bone marrow transplant. The CDR3 protein is CASSFPIGTGTDTQYF. CDR3 in DNA: TGTGCCAGCAGCTTCCCTATAGGGACAGGGACAGATACGCAGTATTTT.